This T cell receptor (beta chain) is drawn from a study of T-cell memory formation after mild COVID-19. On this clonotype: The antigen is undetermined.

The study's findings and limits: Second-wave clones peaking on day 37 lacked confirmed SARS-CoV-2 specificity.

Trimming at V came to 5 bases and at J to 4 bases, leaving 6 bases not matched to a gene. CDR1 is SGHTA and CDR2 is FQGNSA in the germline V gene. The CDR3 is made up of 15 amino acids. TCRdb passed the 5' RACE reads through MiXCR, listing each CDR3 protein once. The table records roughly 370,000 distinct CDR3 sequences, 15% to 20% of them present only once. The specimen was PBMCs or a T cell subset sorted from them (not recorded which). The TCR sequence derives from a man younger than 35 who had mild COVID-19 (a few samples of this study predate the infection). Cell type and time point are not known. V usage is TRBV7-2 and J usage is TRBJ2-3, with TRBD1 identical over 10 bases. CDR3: CASSRQGARADTQYF. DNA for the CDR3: TGTGCCAGCAGCCGACAGGGGGCGCGGGCAGATACGCAGTATTTT.